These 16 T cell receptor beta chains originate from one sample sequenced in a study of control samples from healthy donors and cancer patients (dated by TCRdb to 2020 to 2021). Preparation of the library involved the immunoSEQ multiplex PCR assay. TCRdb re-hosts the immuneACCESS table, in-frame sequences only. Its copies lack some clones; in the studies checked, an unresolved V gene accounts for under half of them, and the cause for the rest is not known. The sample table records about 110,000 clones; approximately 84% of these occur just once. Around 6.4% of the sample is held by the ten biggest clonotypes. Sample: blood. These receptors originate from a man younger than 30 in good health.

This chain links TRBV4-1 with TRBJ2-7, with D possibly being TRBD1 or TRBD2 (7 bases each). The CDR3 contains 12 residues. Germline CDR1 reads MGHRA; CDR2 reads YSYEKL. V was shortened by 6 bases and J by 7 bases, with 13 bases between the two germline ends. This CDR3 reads CASSNRGGEQYF. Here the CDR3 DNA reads TGCGCCAGCAGTAACAGGGGAGGGGAGCAGTACTTC.

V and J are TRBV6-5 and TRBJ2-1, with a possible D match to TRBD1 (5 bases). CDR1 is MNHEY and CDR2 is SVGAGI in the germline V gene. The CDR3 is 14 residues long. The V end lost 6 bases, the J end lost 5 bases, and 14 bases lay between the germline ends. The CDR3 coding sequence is TGTGCCAGCAGAAGGGGTAGACCTGACAATGAGCAGTTCTTC. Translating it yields CASRRGRPDNEQFF.

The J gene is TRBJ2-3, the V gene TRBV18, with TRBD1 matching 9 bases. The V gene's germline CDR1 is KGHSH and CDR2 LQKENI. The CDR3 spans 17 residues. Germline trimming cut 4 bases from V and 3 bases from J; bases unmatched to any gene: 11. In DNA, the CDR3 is TGTGCCAGCTCACGTATATCCGGGACAGGGAGGACAGATACGCAGTATTTT. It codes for CASSRISGTGRTDTQYF.

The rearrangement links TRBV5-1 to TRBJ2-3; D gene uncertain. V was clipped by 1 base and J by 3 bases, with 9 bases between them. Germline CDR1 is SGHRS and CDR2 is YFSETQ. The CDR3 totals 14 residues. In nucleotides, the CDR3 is TGCGCCAGCAGCTTGTCAGGTGGGACAGATACGCAGTATTTT. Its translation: CASSLSGGTDTQYF. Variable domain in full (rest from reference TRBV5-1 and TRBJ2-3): KAGVTQTPRYLIKTRGQQVTLSCSPISGHRSVSWYQQTPGQGLQFLFEYFSETQRNKGNFPGRFSGRQFSNSRSEMNVSTLELGDSALYLCASSLSGGTDTQYFGPGTRLTVL.

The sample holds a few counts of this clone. As DNA, the CDR3 is TGTGCCAGCAAAAGGCCCGGCCCGGGAAACACCATATATTTT. Protein product: CASKRPGPGNTIYF. The V call is TRBV6-5, the J call TRBJ1-3; no definite D call. This CDR3 comprises 14 residues. Trimming shortened V by 7 bases and J by 4 bases, and 14 bases separated the two germline ends. Germline CDR1 reads MNHEY; CDR2 reads SVGAGI.

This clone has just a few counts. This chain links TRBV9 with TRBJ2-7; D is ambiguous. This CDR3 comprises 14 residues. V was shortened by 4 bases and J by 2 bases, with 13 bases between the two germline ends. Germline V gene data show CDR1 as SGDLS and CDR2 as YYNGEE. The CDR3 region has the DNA TGTGCCAGCAGCCCACGCCTGTGGCCCTACGAGCAGTACTTC. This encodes CASSPRLWPYEQYF.

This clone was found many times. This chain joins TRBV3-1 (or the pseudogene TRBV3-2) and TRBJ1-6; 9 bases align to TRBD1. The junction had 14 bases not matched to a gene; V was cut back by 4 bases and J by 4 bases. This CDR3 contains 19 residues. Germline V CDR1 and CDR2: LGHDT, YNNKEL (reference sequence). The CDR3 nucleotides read TGTGCCAGCAGCCGGAAGGTTCGACAGGGGGTCCCTTATAATTCACCCCTCCACTTT. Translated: CASSRKVRQGVPYNSPLHF.

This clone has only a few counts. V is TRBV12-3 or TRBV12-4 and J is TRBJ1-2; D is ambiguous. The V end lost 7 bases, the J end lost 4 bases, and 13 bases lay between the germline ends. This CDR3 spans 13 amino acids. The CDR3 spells CASTLHVLYGYTF. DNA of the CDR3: TGTGCCAGCACCCTACATGTTCTCTATGGCTACACCTTC.

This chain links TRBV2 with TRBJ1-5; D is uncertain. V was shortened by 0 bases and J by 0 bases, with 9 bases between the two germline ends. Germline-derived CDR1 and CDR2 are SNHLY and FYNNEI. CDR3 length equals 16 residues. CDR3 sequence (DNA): TGTGCCAGCAGTGAAGCGCTATTCTTTAGCAATCAGCCCCAGCATTTT. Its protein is CASSEALFFSNQPQHF.

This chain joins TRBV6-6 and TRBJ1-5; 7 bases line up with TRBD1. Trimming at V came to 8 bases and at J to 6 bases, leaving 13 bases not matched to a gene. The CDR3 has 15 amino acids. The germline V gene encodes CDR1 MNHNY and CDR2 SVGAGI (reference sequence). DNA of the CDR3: TGTGCCAGCCGGGGAGGGGGGCAGGGGGGTCAGCCCCAGCATTTT. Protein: CASRGGGQGGQPQHF.

Written as DNA, the CDR3 is TGTGCCAGCAGTTACTCGAAAAACACTGAAGCTTTCTTT. Amino acid sequence: CASSYSKNTEAFF. This rearrangement joins TRBV6-5 to TRBJ1-1; D is uncertain. From germline, CDR1 is MNHEY and CDR2 SVGAGI. This CDR3 is 13 amino acids long. Trimming left V 0 bases short and J 2 bases short, with 4 bases between.

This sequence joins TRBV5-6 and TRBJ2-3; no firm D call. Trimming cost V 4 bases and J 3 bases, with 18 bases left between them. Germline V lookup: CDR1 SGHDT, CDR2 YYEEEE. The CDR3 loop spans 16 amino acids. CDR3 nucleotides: TGTGCCAGCAGCCCTCAGAAGGTTCTCTATACAGATACGCAGTATTTT. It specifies CASSPQKVLYTDTQYF.

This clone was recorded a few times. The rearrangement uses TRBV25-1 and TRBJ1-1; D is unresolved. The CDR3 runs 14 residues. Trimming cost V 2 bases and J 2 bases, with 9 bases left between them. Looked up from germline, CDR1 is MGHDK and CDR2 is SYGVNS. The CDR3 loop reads CASSEKRGNTEAFF. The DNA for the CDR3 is TGTGCCAGCAGTGAAAAACGGGGAAACACTGAAGCTTTCTTT.

The CDR3: CASSIDLGTSGGTDTQYF. In DNA form, the CDR3 reads TGCGCCAGCAGCATAGATTTAGGGACTAGCGGGGGAACAGATACGCAGTATTTT. The rearrangement links TRBV5-1 to TRBJ2-3; 14 nucleotides align to TRBD2. The CDR3 consists of 18 residues. CDR1 and CDR2 (germline): SGHRS, YFSETQ. With 4 bases clipped from V and 3 bases from J, the junction kept 10 bases outside the gene matches.

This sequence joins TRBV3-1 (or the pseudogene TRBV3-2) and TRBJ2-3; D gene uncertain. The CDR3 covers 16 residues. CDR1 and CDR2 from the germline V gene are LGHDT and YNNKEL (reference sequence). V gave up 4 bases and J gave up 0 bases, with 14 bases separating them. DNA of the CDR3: TGTGCCAGCAGCCCTCGATGGGGATCCAGCACAGATACGCAGTATTTT. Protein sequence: CASSPRWGSSTDTQYF.

CDR3 sequence (DNA): TGTGCCAGCAGCTTAAGCGCGGGGATCGAGACCCAGTACTTC. This sequence encodes CASSLSAGIETQYF. The rearrangement uses TRBV7-9 and TRBJ2-5; D may be TRBD2 (6 bases). CDR1 SEHNR and CDR2 FQNEAQ come from the germline V gene (reference sequence). This CDR3 comprises 14 residues. V shed 2 bases and J shed 5 bases, with 12 bases lying between them.